The rows below give T cell receptor beta chains drawn from one sample of a study of cytomegalovirus exposure and HLA in healthy donors. Here immunoSEQ multiplex PCR was the method, and the copy in TCRdb shows in-frame clones only, minus some. The profile shows some 51,000 clones, about 67% of them singletons. Material for sequencing was PBMCs. The receptors stem from a man aged 40-49 years in good health and CMV-seropositive. The CDR3 runs from the conserved cysteine through the conserved F or W. The order of the fields is V gene, J gene, clone size, D gene, CDR3 protein, CDR3 DNA. The D gene is left open where the match is weak. The listing skips clone size in some rows; elsewhere it reads once, few, many or a size class.

v_gene: TRBV5-1; j_gene: TRBJ1-2; abundance: NA; d_gene: TRBD1; CDR3aa: CASGFGTGNGYTF; CDR3nt: TGCGCCAGCGGGTTCGGGACAGGTAACGGCTACACCTTC
v_gene: TRBV5-1; j_gene: TRBJ1-5; abundance: NA; d_gene: NA; CDR3aa: CASSSTVSRQPQHF; CDR3nt: TGCGCCAGCAGCTCAACAGTATCTCGGCAGCCCCAGCATTTT
v_gene: TRBV5-1; j_gene: TRBJ1-1; abundance: NA; d_gene: NA; CDR3aa: CASSPGGVGPNTEAFF; CDR3nt: TGCGCCAGCTCCCCCGGGGGAGTGGGCCCAAACACTGAAGCTTTCTTT
v_gene: TRBV7-8; j_gene: TRBJ1-1; abundance: few; d_gene: TRBD1; CDR3aa: CASSVTGGSTEAFF; CDR3nt: TGTGCCAGCAGCGTTACAGGGGGAAGCACTGAAGCTTTCTTT
v_gene: TRBV7-8; j_gene: TRBJ2-7; abundance: NA; d_gene: TRBD1; CDR3aa: CASSFNPWDRSYEQYF; CDR3nt: TGTGCCAGCAGCTTTAATCCTTGGGACAGATCCTACGAGCAGTACTTC
v_gene: TRBV5-6; j_gene: TRBJ1-1; abundance: few; d_gene: NA; CDR3aa: CASSLGRNTEAFF; CDR3nt: TGTGCCAGCAGCTTGGGGAGGAACACTGAAGCTTTCTTT
v_gene: TRBV19; j_gene: TRBJ2-2; abundance: few; d_gene: NA; CDR3aa: CASSPQITGELFF; CDR3nt: TGTGCCAGTTCCCCCCAGATCACCGGGGAGCTGTTTTTT
v_gene: TRBV30; j_gene: TRBJ1-1; abundance: NA; d_gene: NA; CDR3aa: CAWSHTANTEAFF; CDR3nt: TGTGCCTGGAGTCATACAGCGAACACTGAAGCTTTCTTT
v_gene: TRBV29-1; j_gene: TRBJ2-7; abundance: NA; d_gene: NA; CDR3aa: CSVVAGALHEQYF; CDR3nt: TGCAGCGTCGTGGCGGGGGCTCTACACGAGCAGTACTTC
v_gene: TRBV2; j_gene: TRBJ1-2; abundance: NA; d_gene: TRBD1; CDR3aa: CASSPGQGDYGYTF; CDR3nt: TGTGCCAGCAGTCCGGGACAGGGTGACTATGGCTACACCTTC
v_gene: TRBV9; j_gene: TRBJ2-1; abundance: NA; d_gene: NA; CDR3aa: CASSVVGGNNEQFF; CDR3nt: TGTGCCAGCAGCGTAGTTGGGGGGAACAATGAGCAGTTCTTC
v_gene: TRBV14; j_gene: TRBJ2-7; abundance: NA; d_gene: NA; CDR3aa: CASSQSQVLSYEQYF; CDR3nt: TGTGCCAGCAGCCAGTCCCAGGTCCTCTCCTACGAGCAGTACTTC
v_gene: TRBV11-3; j_gene: TRBJ2-3; abundance: NA; d_gene: TRBD2; CDR3aa: CASSLRAGTDTQYF; CDR3nt: TGTGCCAGCAGCTTACGAGCGGGGACAGATACGCAGTATTTT
v_gene: TRBV27; j_gene: TRBJ2-5; abundance: few; d_gene: NA; CDR3aa: CASSRQPFGETQYF; CDR3nt: TGTGCCAGCAGCAGACAGCCGTTTGGAGAGACCCAGTACTTC
v_gene: TRBV7-9; j_gene: TRBJ1-1; abundance: NA; d_gene: NA; CDR3aa: CASSSRQVDTEAFF; CDR3nt: TGTGCCAGCAGCTCACGACAGGTTGACACTGAAGCTTTCTTT
v_gene: TRBV9; j_gene: TRBJ2-5; abundance: NA; d_gene: TRBD1; CDR3aa: CASSVWTGETQYF; CDR3nt: TGTGCCAGCAGCGTTTGGACAGGGGAGACCCAGTACTTC
v_gene: TRBV30; j_gene: TRBJ2-5; abundance: few; d_gene: TRBD2; CDR3aa: CAWGWGSGGPETQYF; CDR3nt: TGTGCCTGGGGCTGGGGTAGCGGGGGGCCAGAGACCCAGTACTTC
v_gene: TRBV5-1; j_gene: TRBJ1-1; abundance: NA; d_gene: TRBD1; CDR3aa: CASSLDGRQGPEAFF; CDR3nt: TGCGCCAGCAGCTTGGACGGGAGACAGGGTCCTGAAGCTTTCTTT
v_gene: TRBV6-5; j_gene: TRBJ2-1; abundance: NA; d_gene: TRBD2; CDR3aa: CASSFTRGSSYNEQFF; CDR3nt: TGTGCCAGCAGTTTCACGCGGGGGAGCTCCTACAATGAGCAGTTCTTC
v_gene: TRBV25-1; j_gene: TRBJ2-7; abundance: few; d_gene: NA; CDR3aa: CASSEYRQGGEQYF; CDR3nt: TGTGCCAGCAGTGAATACAGGCAGGGAGGCGAGCAGTACTTC
v_gene: TRBV5-1; j_gene: TRBJ2-1; abundance: NA; d_gene: NA; CDR3aa: CASSRDASSYNEQFF; CDR3nt: TGCGCCAGCAGCCGGGATGCGTCCTCCTACAATGAGCAGTTCTTC
v_gene: TRBV29-1; j_gene: TRBJ1-1; abundance: few; d_gene: NA; CDR3aa: CSARGRNRNTEAFF; CDR3nt: TGCAGCGCCCGCGGGCGAAACAGGAACACTGAAGCTTTCTTT
v_gene: TRBV5-6; j_gene: TRBJ2-7; abundance: once; d_gene: NA; CDR3aa: CASSGGNYEQYF; CDR3nt: TGTGCCAGCAGTGGAGGCAACTACGAGCAGTACTTC
v_gene: TRBV19; j_gene: TRBJ1-1; abundance: NA; d_gene: NA; CDR3aa: CASSERQVVGTEAFF; CDR3nt: TGTGCCAGTAGTGAAAGACAGGTGGTAGGCACTGAAGCTTTCTTT
v_gene: TRBV7-6; j_gene: TRBJ2-5; abundance: NA; d_gene: TRBD2; CDR3aa: CASSASGPGGSETQYF; CDR3nt: TGTGCCAGCAGCGCGAGTGGTCCGGGGGGGTCCGAGACCCAGTACTTC
v_gene: TRBV27; j_gene: TRBJ1-1; abundance: NA; d_gene: NA; CDR3aa: CASSLEGKTEAFF; CDR3nt: TGTGCCAGCAGTTTAGAGGGTAAAACTGAAGCTTTCTTT
v_gene: TRBV6-6; j_gene: TRBJ1-4; abundance: NA; d_gene: NA; CDR3aa: CASSYGGSPNEKLFF; CDR3nt: TGTGCCAGCAGTTACGGGGGGAGTCCTAATGAAAAACTGTTTTTT
v_gene: TRBV9; j_gene: TRBJ2-7; abundance: once; d_gene: NA; CDR3aa: CASSGEGYGQTYEQYF; CDR3nt: TGTGCCAGCAGCGGAGAGGGGTACGGACAGACCTACGAGCAGTACTTC
v_gene: TRBV4-1; j_gene: TRBJ1-2; abundance: NA; d_gene: NA; CDR3aa: CASSHQGRSYGYTF; CDR3nt: TGCGCCAGCAGCCATCAGGGCAGGTCCTATGGCTACACCTTC
v_gene: TRBV4-2; j_gene: TRBJ2-2; abundance: NA; d_gene: NA; CDR3aa: CASSQDPGNTGELFF; CDR3nt: TGTGCCAGCAGCCAAGATCCAGGGAACACCGGGGAGCTGTTTTTT
v_gene: TRBV5-1; j_gene: TRBJ1-3; abundance: NA; d_gene: NA; CDR3aa: CASSFGDSGNTIYF; CDR3nt: TGCGCCAGCAGCTTCGGGGACTCTGGAAACACCATATATTTT
v_gene: TRBV15; j_gene: TRBJ1-6; abundance: NA; d_gene: NA; CDR3aa: CATSRSRVDNSPLHF; CDR3nt: TGTGCCACCAGCAGAAGCAGGGTAGATAATTCACCCCTCCACTTT
v_gene: TRBV7-3; j_gene: TRBJ2-7; abundance: once; d_gene: NA; CDR3aa: CASKRSASSYEQYF; CDR3nt: TGTGCCAGTAAAAGGTCGGCTAGCTCCTACGAGCAGTACTTC
v_gene: TRBV18; j_gene: TRBJ1-2; abundance: NA; d_gene: NA; CDR3aa: CASSPPSTPANYGYTF; CDR3nt: TGTGCCAGCTCACCACCCTCCACGCCGGCTAACTATGGCTACACCTTC
v_gene: TRBV19; j_gene: TRBJ2-5; abundance: NA; d_gene: TRBD2; CDR3aa: CASRERGQETQYF; CDR3nt: TGTGCCAGTAGAGAGCGGGGGCAAGAGACCCAGTACTTC
v_gene: TRBV7-2; j_gene: TRBJ1-2; abundance: NA; d_gene: TRBD1; CDR3aa: CASNIRGDGYTF; CDR3nt: TGTGCCAGCAACATCAGGGGGGATGGCTACACCTTC
v_gene: TRBV7-3; j_gene: TRBJ2-3; abundance: NA; d_gene: NA; CDR3aa: CASSPDYPAPQYF; CDR3nt: TGTGCCAGCAGCCCGGACTACCCGGCCCCGCAGTATTTT
v_gene: TRBV7-8; j_gene: TRBJ2-1; abundance: NA; d_gene: TRBD2; CDR3aa: CASSLFIGASGGQSDEQFF; CDR3nt: TGTGCCAGCAGCTTATTCATCGGGGCTAGCGGGGGCCAGTCCGATGAGCAGTTCTTC
v_gene: TRBV18; j_gene: TRBJ2-1; abundance: NA; d_gene: TRBD1; CDR3aa: CASSLIGQANNEQFF; CDR3nt: TGTGCCAGCTCACTAATCGGACAGGCCAACAATGAGCAGTTCTTC
v_gene: TRBV2; j_gene: TRBJ2-3; abundance: few; d_gene: TRBD1; CDR3aa: CASKGQGSDTQYF; CDR3nt: TGTGCCAGCAAGGGACAGGGTTCAGATACGCAGTATTTT